The 7 T cell receptor beta chains below were found in one sample sequenced in a study (dated by TCRdb to between 2015 and 2016). Library preparation employed 5' RACE. Sequencing instrument: Illumina MiSeq. Using fastp trimming at Q25 and MiXCR clonotype assembly, TCRdb reanalyzed the public sequencing data and kept in-frame beta chains. Entries that share a CDR3 protein sequence are merged under the most common genes and DNA. Within this sample are tens of thousands of distinct CDR3 sequences, with around 26% of them counted one time only. More than 3% of the sample rests with the top ten. The sequencing sample was made of tumor-infiltrating naive CD4+ T cells sorted from the breast tumor. Per the publication, the cell subset or site label means: naive CD4+ T cells, CD4+CD45RA+CD25-. Source of these receptors: a female donor with breast cancer.

V gene TRBV11-2 combines with J gene TRBJ2-7, with 7 bases aligning to TRBD1. The CDR3 length is 18 residues. From germline, CDR1 is SGHAT and CDR2 FQNNGV. Trimming cost V 5 bases and J 4 bases; bases outside gene matches: 20. The DNA of the CDR3 is TGTGCCAGCAGCCCTATTAACAGGGGACCTAACGCCCTGTACGAGCAGTACTTC. It specifies CASSPINRGPNALYEQYF.

The chain couples TRBV5-1 to TRBJ2-1; D possibly corresponds to TRBD2 (5 bases). CDR1 and CDR2 (germline): SGHRS, YFSETQ. V lost 3 bases to trimming and J lost 4 bases, with 17 bases between them. CDR3 length equals 16 residues. The CDR3 here is CASSSGSTNKYNEQFF. In DNA form, the CDR3 reads TGCGCCAGCAGCTCGGGGTCGACCAACAAATACAATGAGCAGTTCTTC.

The chain couples TRBV11-3 to TRBJ2-3, with 15 bases matching TRBD2. The J segment lost 14 bases and the V segment lost 4 bases, leaving 7 bases of the junction unmatched. The germline V gene encodes CDR1 SGHNT and CDR2 YENEEA. The CDR3 consists of 14 residues. As DNA, the CDR3 is TGTGCCAGCAGCTCCTCCGGGACTAGCGGGAGGATGTATTTT. Translated: CASSSSGTSGRMYF.

CDR3 protein: CASSMTGKNTEAFF. The CDR3 DNA sequence: TGTGCCAGCAGCATGACAGGGAAGAACACTGAAGCTTTCTTT. The rearrangement links TRBV7-9 to TRBJ1-1, with 7 bases lining up with TRBD1. The CDR3 has 14 residues. With V trimmed by 5 bases and J by 1 base, 4 bases remained unmatched. The germline V gene has CDR1 SEHNR and CDR2 FQNEAQ (reference sequence).

This clonotype was detected a few times. The V gene is TRBV7-8, the J gene TRBJ1-2; 11 bases map to TRBD1. Trimming removed 0 bases from V and 8 bases from J; junction bases left unmatched: 5. This CDR3 is built from 15 residues. Germline CDR1 reads SGHVS; CDR2 reads FQNEAQ. CDR3: CASSLAWTGGDGYTF. In DNA, the CDR3 is TGTGCCAGCAGCTTAGCCTGGACAGGGGGCGACGGCTACACCTTC. Combining the CDR3 with reference TRBV7-8 and TRBJ1-2 gives the whole variable domain GAGVSQSPRYKVAKRGQDVALRCDPISGHVSLFWYQQALGQGPEFLTYFQNEAQLDKSGLPSDRFFAERPEGSVSTLKIQRTQQEDSAVYLCASSLAWTGGDGYTFGSGTRLTVV.

The rearrangement links TRBV20-1 to TRBJ2-7; possible D gene TRBD1, 6 bases. CDR1 is DFQATT, CDR2 SNEGSKA, per germline (reference sequence). The CDR3 runs to 12 residues. Deletions cut 6 bases from V and 6 bases from J, with 15 bases between. As DNA, the CDR3 is TGCAGTGCAACAAGTGAAGGGGGCGAGCAGTACTTC. Protein product: CSATSEGGEQYF.

The sample holds one count of this clonotype. Because it lacks the conserved phenylalanine or tryptophan at the end, this CDR3 is likely a read error. V and J are TRBV7-6 and TRBJ2-5, with D perhaps TRBD1 or TRBD2 (5 bases each). This CDR3 contains 14 residues. CDR1 and CDR2 from the germline V gene are SGHVS and FNYEAQ. V gave up 4 bases and J gave up 5 bases, with 14 bases separating them. The CDR3 nucleotides are TGTGCCAGCAGCTCCGGACTGGGGCCGGAGACCCAGTACTCC. Protein: CASSSGLGPETQYS.